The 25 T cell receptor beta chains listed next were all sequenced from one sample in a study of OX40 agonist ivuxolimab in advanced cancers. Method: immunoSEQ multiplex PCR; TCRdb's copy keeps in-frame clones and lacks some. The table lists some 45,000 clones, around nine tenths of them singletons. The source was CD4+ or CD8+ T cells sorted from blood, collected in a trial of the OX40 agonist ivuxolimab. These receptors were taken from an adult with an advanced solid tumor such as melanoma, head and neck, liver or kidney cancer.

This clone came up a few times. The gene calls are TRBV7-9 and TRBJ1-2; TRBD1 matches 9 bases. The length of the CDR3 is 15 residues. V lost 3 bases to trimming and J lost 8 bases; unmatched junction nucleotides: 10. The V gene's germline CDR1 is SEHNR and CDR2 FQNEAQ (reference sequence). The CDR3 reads CASSLGQGGAVGYTF. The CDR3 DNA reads TGTGCCAGCAGCTTGGGACAGGGCGGTGCGGTGGGCTACACCTTC.

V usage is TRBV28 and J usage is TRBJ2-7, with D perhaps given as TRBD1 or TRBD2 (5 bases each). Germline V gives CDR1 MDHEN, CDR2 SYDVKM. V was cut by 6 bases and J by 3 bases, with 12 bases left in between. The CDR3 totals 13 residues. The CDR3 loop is CASRRDLNYEQYF. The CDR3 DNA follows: TGTGCCAGCAGGAGGGACCTTAACTACGAGCAGTACTTC. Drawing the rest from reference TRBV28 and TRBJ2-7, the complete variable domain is DVKVTQSSRYLVKRTGEKVFLECVQDMDHENMFWYRQDPGLGLRLIYFSYDVKMKEKGDIPEGYSVSREKKERFSLILESASTNQTSMYLCASRRDLNYEQYFGPGTRLTVT.

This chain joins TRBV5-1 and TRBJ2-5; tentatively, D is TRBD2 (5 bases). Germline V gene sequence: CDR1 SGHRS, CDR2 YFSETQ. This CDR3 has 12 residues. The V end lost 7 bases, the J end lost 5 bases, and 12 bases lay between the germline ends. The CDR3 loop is CASGEGRETQYF. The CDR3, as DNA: TGCGCCAGCGGAGAGGGCAGGGAGACCCAGTACTTC. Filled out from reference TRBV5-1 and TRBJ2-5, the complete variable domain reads KAGVTQTPRYLIKTRGQQVTLSCSPISGHRSVSWYQQTPGQGLQFLFEYFSETQRNKGNFPGRFSGRQFSNSRSEMNVSTLELGDSALYLCASGEGRETQYFGPGTRLLVL.

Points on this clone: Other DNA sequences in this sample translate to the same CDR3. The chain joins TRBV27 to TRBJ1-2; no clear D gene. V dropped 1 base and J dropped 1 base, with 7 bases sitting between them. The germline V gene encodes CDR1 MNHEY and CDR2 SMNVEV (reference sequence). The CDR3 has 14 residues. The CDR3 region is CASSLFPGNYGYTF. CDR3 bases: TGTGCCAGCAGTTTATTTCCGGGTAACTATGGCTACACCTTC.

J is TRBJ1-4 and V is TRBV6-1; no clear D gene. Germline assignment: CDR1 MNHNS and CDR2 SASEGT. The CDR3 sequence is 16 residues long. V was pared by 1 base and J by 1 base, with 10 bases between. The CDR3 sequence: CASSEGLWRTNEKLFF. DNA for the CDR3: TGTGCCAGCAGTGAAGGGCTTTGGAGAACTAATGAAAAACTGTTTTTT.

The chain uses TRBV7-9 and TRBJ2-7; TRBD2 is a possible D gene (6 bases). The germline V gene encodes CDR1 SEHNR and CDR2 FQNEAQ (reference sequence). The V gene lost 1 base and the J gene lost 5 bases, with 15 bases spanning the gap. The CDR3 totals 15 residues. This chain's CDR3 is CASSLDSGGMDEQYF. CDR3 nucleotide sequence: TGTGCCAGCAGCTTAGATAGTGGGGGGATGGACGAGCAGTACTTC.

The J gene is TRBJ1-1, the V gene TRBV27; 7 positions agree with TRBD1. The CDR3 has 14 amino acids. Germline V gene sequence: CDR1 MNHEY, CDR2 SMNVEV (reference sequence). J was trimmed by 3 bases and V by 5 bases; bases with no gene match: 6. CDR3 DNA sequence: TGTGCCAGCAGTAGGTATACAGGGGACACTGAAGCTTTCTTT. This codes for CASSRYTGDTEAFF.

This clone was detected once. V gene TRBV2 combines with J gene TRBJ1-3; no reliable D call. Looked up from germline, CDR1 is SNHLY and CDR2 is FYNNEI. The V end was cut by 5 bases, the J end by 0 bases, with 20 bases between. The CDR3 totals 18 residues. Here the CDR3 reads CASSLMRLRAGSGNTIYF. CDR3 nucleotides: TGTGCCAGCAGTCTGATGCGGTTGCGGGCCGGCTCTGGAAACACCATATATTTT.

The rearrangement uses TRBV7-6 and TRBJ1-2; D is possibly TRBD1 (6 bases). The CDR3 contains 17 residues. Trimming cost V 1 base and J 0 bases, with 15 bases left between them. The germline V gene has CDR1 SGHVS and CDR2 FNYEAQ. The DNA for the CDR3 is TGTGCCAGCAGCTTAGGGACCACAGGGAGGACTAACTATGGCTACACCTTC. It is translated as CASSLGTTGRTNYGYTF.

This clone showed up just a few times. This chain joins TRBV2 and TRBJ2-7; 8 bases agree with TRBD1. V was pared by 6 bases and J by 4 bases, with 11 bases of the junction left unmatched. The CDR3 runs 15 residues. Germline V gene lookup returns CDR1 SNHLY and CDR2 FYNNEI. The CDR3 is CASRTGADGGYEQYF. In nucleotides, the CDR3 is TGTGCCAGCAGGACAGGGGCGGATGGCGGATACGAGCAGTACTTC.

In DNA form, the CDR3 reads TGTGCCAGCGGGCCAGGGGGCTCCTACGAGCAGTACTTC. Translation gives CASGPGGSYEQYF. The chain couples TRBV2 to TRBJ2-7, with 7 positions matching TRBD1. The CDR3 has 13 amino acids. The J segment lost 0 bases and the V segment lost 8 bases, leaving 4 bases of the junction unmatched. Looked up from germline, CDR1 is SNHLY and CDR2 is FYNNEI. The full variable domain, in which reference TRBV2 and TRBJ2-7 provide the parts outside the CDR3, is EPEVTQTPSHQVTQMGQEVILRCVPISNHLYFYWYRQILGQKVEFLVSFYNNEISEKSEIFDDQFSVERPDGSNFTLKIRSTKLEDSAMYFCASGPGGSYEQYFGPGTRLTVT.

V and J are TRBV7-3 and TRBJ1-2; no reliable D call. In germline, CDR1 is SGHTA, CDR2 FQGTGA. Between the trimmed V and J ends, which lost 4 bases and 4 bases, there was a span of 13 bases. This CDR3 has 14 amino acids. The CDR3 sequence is CASSSPGSSYGYTF. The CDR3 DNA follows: TGTGCCAGCAGCTCCCCCGGGAGCAGCTATGGCTACACCTTC.

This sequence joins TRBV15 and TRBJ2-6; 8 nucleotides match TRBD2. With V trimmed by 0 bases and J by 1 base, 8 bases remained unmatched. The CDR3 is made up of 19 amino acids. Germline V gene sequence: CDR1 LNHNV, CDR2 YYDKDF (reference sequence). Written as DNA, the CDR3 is TGTGCCACCAGCAGAGATCGGGAGGGGTACTTATCTGGGGCCAACGTCCTGACTTTC. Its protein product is CATSRDREGYLSGANVLTF.

The CDR3 DNA sequence: TGTGCCAGCAGTTTAGTAGCGGGGGGGCCGTATGAGCAGTTCTTC. It translates to CASSLVAGGPYEQFF. This chain connects TRBV27 to TRBJ2-1; 11 nucleotides match TRBD2. CDR1 MNHEY and CDR2 SMNVEV come from the germline V gene (reference sequence). This CDR3 spans 15 amino acids. V shed 2 bases, J shed 8 bases, and the junction held 5 bases outside the gene matches.

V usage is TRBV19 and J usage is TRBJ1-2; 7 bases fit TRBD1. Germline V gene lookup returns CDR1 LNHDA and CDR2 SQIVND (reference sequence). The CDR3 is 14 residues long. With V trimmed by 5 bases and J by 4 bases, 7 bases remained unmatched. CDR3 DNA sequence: TGTGCCAGTAGTTACCGGACAGGAAGCTATGGCTACACCTTC. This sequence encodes CASSYRTGSYGYTF.

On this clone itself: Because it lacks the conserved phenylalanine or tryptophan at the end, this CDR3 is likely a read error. The CDR3 region has the DNA TGTGCCAGCAGCTTAGGGGGCGGGGGTTCGGGTTCACCCCTCCACCTT. Translated: CASSLGGGGSGSPLHL. The V call is TRBV7-8, the J call TRBJ1-6; D is perhaps TRBD1 (5 bases). CDR1 is SGHVS and CDR2 is FQNEAQ in the germline V gene. The CDR3 totals 16 residues. The V gene lost 1 base and the J gene lost 9 bases, with 16 bases spanning the gap.

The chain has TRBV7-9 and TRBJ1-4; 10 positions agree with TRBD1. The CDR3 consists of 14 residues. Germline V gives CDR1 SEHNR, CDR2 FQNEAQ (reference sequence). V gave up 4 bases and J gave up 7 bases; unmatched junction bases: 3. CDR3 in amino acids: CASSSTGGTEKLFF. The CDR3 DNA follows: TGTGCCAGCAGCTCGACAGGGGGCACTGAAAAACTGTTTTTT. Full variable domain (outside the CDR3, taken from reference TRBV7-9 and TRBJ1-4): DTGVSQNPRHKITKRGQNVTFRCDPISEHNRLYWYRQTLGQGPEFLTYFQNEAQLEKSRLLSDRFSAERPKGSFSTLEIQRTEQGDSAMYLCASSSTGGTEKLFFGSGTQLSVL.

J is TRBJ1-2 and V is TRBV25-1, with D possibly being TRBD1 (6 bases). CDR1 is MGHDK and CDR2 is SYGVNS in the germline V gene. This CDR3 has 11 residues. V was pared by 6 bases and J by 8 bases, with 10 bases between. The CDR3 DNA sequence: TGTGCCAGCAGGGACAGCGGGGGCTACACCTTC. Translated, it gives CASRDSGGYTF.

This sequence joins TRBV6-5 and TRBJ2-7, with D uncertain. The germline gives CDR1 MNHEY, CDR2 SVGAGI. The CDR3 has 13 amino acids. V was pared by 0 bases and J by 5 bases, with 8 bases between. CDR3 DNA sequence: TGTGCCAGCAGTTACTCGAGGCTAAACGAGCAGTACTTC. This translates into CASSYSRLNEQYF.

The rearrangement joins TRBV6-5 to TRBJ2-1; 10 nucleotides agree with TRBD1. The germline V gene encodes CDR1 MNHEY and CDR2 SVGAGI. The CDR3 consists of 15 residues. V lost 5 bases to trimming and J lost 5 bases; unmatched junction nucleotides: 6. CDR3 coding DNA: TGTGCCAGCAGTCTTGCGGACAGGGGGGACAATGAGCAGTTCTTC. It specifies CASSLADRGDNEQFF.

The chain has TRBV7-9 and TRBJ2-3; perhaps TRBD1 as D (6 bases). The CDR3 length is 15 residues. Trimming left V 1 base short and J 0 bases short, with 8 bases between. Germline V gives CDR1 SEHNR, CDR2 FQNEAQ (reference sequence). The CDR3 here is CASSLGDTSTDTQYF. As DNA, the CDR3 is TGTGCCAGCAGCTTAGGGGACACAAGCACAGATACGCAGTATTTT.

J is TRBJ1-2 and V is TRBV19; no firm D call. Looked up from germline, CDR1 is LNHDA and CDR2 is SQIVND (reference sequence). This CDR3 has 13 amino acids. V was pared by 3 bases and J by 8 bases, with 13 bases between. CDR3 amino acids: CASSIWQAGGYTF. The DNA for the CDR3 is TGTGCCAGTAGTATCTGGCAGGCGGGGGGCTACACCTTC.

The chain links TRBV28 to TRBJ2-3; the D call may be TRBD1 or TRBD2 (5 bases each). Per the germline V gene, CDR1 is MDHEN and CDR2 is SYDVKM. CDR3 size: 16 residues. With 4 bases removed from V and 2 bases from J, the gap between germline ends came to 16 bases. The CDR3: CASSSGTDLPTDTQYF. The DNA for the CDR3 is TGTGCCAGCAGTTCCGGGACGGACTTACCCACAGATACGCAGTATTTT.

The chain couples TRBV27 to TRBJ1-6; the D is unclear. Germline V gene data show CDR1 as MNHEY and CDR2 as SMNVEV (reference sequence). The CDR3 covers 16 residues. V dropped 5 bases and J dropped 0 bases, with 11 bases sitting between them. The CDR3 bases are TGTGCCAGCAGTAAAGAAGTTAACTCCTATAATTCACCCCTCCACTTT. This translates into CASSKEVNSYNSPLHF.

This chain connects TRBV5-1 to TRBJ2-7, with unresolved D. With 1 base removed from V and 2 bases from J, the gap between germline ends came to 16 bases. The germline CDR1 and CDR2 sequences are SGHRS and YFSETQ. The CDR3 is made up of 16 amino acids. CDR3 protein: CASSLLVRENPYEQYF. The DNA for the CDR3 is TGCGCCAGCAGCTTGCTAGTCAGAGAGAACCCCTACGAGCAGTACTTC.